Here is one T cell receptor beta chain with its context. Its antigen is currently unknown. This specimen comes from a study of T cell responses to AZD1222 COVID-19 vaccine. Notes on the study in general: CD4 TCRs linked to vaccination spanned spike, dominating at 160-218 and 743-854.

TCRdb's copy holds only in-frame clones and misses some; the assay was immunoSEQ multiplex PCR. The data hold about 120,000 clones, with roughly 85% observed a single time. Trimming stripped 0 bases from V and 5 bases from J, with 19 bases between. Looked up from germline, CDR1 is MNHEY and CDR2 is SMNVEV (reference sequence). This CDR3 spans 17 amino acids. This rearrangement joins TRBV27 to TRBJ1-2; D not certain. This TCR came from an adult in good health. Sample: peripheral blood, taken on day 0 of MenACWY control vaccination. The CDR3 reads CASSLSRRSTGGYGYTF. The CDR3 nucleotides are TGTGCCAGCAGTTTATCGCGTCGCAGCACGGGCGGGTATGGCTACACCTTC.